These 25 T cell receptor beta chains were all obtained from the same sample, sequenced in a study of Tregs in tolerant kidney transplant recipients. The data were produced by immunoSEQ multiplex PCR, yet TCRdb's version contains in-frame clones alone and is incomplete. The profile shows 110,000 or so clones, approximately 90% of them singletons. Sequencing was carried out using CD4+ T cells from blood. The receptor set was obtained from a human donor in good health.

This chain joins TRBV10-2 and TRBJ2-3; 11 nucleotides align to TRBD2. This CDR3 has 16 residues. The germline V gene encodes CDR1 WSHSY and CDR2 SAAADI. V trimming: 10 bases; J trimming: 0 bases; junction bases outside the gene matches: 9. CDR3 DNA sequence: TGCGCCACCGGGGGGACTAGCGGTACTAGCACAGATACGCAGTATTTT. Encoded protein: CATGGTSGTSTDTQYF.

The V gene is TRBV7-3, the J gene TRBJ1-2; TRBD1 matches at 10 bases. The J segment lost 6 bases and the V segment lost 2 bases, leaving 6 bases of the junction unmatched. This CDR3 is built from 15 residues. Germline V gives CDR1 SGHTA, CDR2 FQGTGA. DNA for the CDR3: TGTGCCAGCAGCTTACATGGGACAGGGGTAGATGGCTACACCTTC. Its protein product is CASSLHGTGVDGYTF.

J is TRBJ1-3 and V is TRBV9; no clear D. The ends were cut back, 0 bases at V and 0 bases at J, with 10 bases in the middle. Germline V lookup: CDR1 SGDLS, CDR2 YYNGEE. The CDR3 runs to 16 residues. This chain's CDR3 is CASSVGPTSSGNTIYF. DNA of the CDR3: TGTGCCAGCAGCGTAGGTCCCACGAGCTCTGGAAACACCATATATTTT. Using reference TRBV9 and TRBJ1-3 for the parts outside the CDR3, the full variable domain is DSGVTQTPKHLITATGQRVTLRCSPRSGDLSVYWYQQSLDQGLQFLIQYYNGEERAKGNILERFSAQQFPDLHSELNLSSLELGDSALYFCASSVGPTSSGNTIYFGEGSWLTVV.

The chain is built from TRBV18 and TRBJ2-4, with no clear D. Trimming removed 0 bases from V and 1 base from J, with 7 bases in between. The germline gives CDR1 KGHSH, CDR2 LQKENI. This CDR3 region has 15 residues. The CDR3 protein is CASSPPGKAKNIQYF. The CDR3 DNA is TGTGCCAGCTCACCACCGGGGAAGGCCAAAAACATTCAGTACTTC. The full variable domain, rest sourced from reference TRBV18 and TRBJ2-4, is NAGVMQNPRHLVRRRGQEARLRCSPMKGHSHVYWYRQLPEEGLKFMVYLQKENIIDESGMPKERFSAEFPKEGPSILRIQQVVRGDSAAYFCASSPPGKAKNIQYFGAGTRLSVL.

The chain carries TRBV7-2 and TRBJ2-3; the match to TRBD1 covers 7 bases. Trimming took 5 bases from V and 4 from J; bases not matched to a gene: 9. Germline loops: CDR1 SGHTA, CDR2 FQGNSA. The CDR3 contains 15 residues. CDR3 sequence reads: CASSNLGQNSDTQYF. In nucleotides, the CDR3 is TGTGCCAGCAGCAACCTGGGACAGAACTCAGATACGCAGTATTTT.

The CDR3: CSVENSPGNIQYF. The CDR3 DNA reads TGCAGCGTTGAAAACAGCCCGGGAAACATTCAGTACTTC. The V and J genes are TRBV29-1 and TRBJ2-4; D is unresolved. The germline CDR1 and CDR2 sequences are SQVTM and ANQGSEA. V was cut by 2 bases and J by 6 bases, with 11 bases left in between. This CDR3 region has 13 residues.

The genes are TRBV11-2 and TRBJ1-6; TRBD1 might be the D (5 bases). The CDR3 sequence is 15 residues long. Germline assignment: CDR1 SGHAT and CDR2 FQNNGV. V lost 3 bases and J lost 7, with 13 bases in between. The CDR3 spells CASSLKGSGNSPLHF. The CDR3 coding sequence is TGTGCCAGCAGCTTGAAGGGGTCCGGAAATTCACCCCTCCACTTT.

J is TRBJ2-3 and V is TRBV27, with a weak D call TRBD2 (6 bases). The germline CDR1 and CDR2 sequences are MNHEY and SMNVEV (reference sequence). The V end was cut by 3 bases, the J end by 4 bases, with 17 bases between. CDR3 size: 16 residues. The CDR3 bases are TGTGCCAGCAGTTTCGGTTATGGAGGGGTGGCAGATACGCAGTATTTT. The encoded protein is CASSFGYGGVADTQYF.

V and J are TRBV7-8 and TRBJ2-7; 7 positions match TRBD2. Germline CDR1 SGHVS, CDR2 FQNEAQ. The V and J ends lost 3 bases and 2 bases, in that order; junction bases with no gene match: 10. This CDR3 region has 16 residues. CDR3 nucleotide sequence: TGTGCCAGCAGCTTCTTGTTCGGACTAGTGACCTACGAGCAGTACTTC. This sequence encodes CASSFLFGLVTYEQYF.

The chain links TRBV7-2 to TRBJ1-5; tentatively, D is TRBD1 (6 bases). Trimming shortened V by 5 bases and J by 6 bases, and 17 bases separated the two germline ends. CDR1 and CDR2 (germline): SGHTA, FQGNSA. The CDR3 runs 15 residues. CDR3 sequence reads: CASSESRGGGQPQHF. Written as DNA, the CDR3 is TGTGCCAGCAGCGAGTCCCGGGGAGGGGGTCAGCCCCAGCATTTT.

The rearrangement joins TRBV11-3 to TRBJ2-1, with TRBD1 matching over 9 bases. CDR1 and CDR2 (germline): SGHNT, YENEEA. This CDR3 has 13 residues. V gave up 4 bases and J gave up 8 bases; unmatched junction bases: 3. The CDR3 loop reads CASSSGQGYEQFF. The CDR3 DNA reads as TGTGCCAGCAGCTCGGGACAGGGATATGAGCAGTTCTTC.

The chain joins TRBV4-1 to TRBJ2-7; the match to TRBD2 covers 12 bases. The germline CDR1 and CDR2 sequences are MGHRA and YSYEKL. The ends lost 2 bases at V and 2 bases at J; junction bases unmatched: 13. The CDR3 is 19 amino acids. The CDR3 DNA follows: TGCGCCAGCAGCCAATGGGTGACTAGCGGGAGTAGGATCCCCTACGAGCAGTACTTC. Translated, it gives CASSQWVTSGSRIPYEQYF.

In its sample, this clone was seen once. The chain links TRBV7-9 to TRBJ2-3; D not certain. Trimming cost V 5 bases and J 4 bases, with 16 bases left between them. CDR3 length equals 15 residues. The V gene's germline CDR1 is SEHNR and CDR2 FQNEAQ (reference sequence). The CDR3 coding sequence is TGTGCCAGCAGCCCGGGCAGCCTAAGAGCAGATACGCAGTATTTT. Encoded protein: CASSPGSLRADTQYF.

The chain carries TRBV9 and TRBJ2-4; possibly TRBD2 for D (5 bases). Germline CDR1 SGDLS, CDR2 YYNGEE. Trimming pared 10 bases from V and 1 base from J, leaving 18 bases between. CDR3 length: 15 residues. For the CDR3, the DNA is TGTGCCGCCCCCGGCCCGGGGTTGGCCAAAAACATTCAGTACTTC. Encoded protein: CAAPGPGLAKNIQYF.

This sequence joins TRBV5-1 and TRBJ2-2; D is possibly TRBD1 (6 bases). Germline assignment: CDR1 SGHRS and CDR2 YFSETQ. V lost 1 base and J 3 bases, leaving 16 bases between the germline ends. This CDR3 spans 17 amino acids. CDR3 sequence (DNA): TGCGCCAGCAGCTTGCCCAGGGGCGCGTTGGACACCGGGGAGCTGTTTTTT. It yields the protein CASSLPRGALDTGELFF.

This chain joins TRBV6-6 and TRBJ1-6; unclear D gene. CDR1 and CDR2 (germline): MNHNY, SVGAGI (reference sequence). The CDR3 runs 13 residues. Deletions cut 7 bases from V and 0 bases from J, with 4 bases between. The CDR3 DNA reads TGTGCCAGCAAAAGCTCCTATAATTCACCCCTCCACTTT. Translated: CASKSSYNSPLHF.

The genes are TRBV7-8 and TRBJ2-1; 7 bases are a match to TRBD2. CDR1 and CDR2 (germline): SGHVS, FQNEAQ. The CDR3 sequence is 15 residues long. Trimming removed 2 bases from V and 3 bases from J; junction bases left unmatched: 4. The CDR3: CASSLSSGRYNEQFF. The CDR3 DNA reads TGTGCCAGCAGCTTAAGTAGCGGGCGCTACAATGAGCAGTTCTTC.

The V call is TRBV18, the J call TRBJ1-5, with 7 bases aligning to TRBD1. The CDR3 runs to 13 residues. Trimming removed 3 bases from V and 7 bases from J; junction bases left unmatched: 3. In germline, CDR1 is KGHSH, CDR2 LQKENI. The CDR3 is CASSPTGEQPQHF. CDR3 nucleotides: TGTGCCAGCTCACCTACAGGGGAACAGCCCCAGCATTTT.

The chain couples TRBV19 to TRBJ2-6; 8 positions agree with TRBD2. Germline-derived CDR1 and CDR2 are LNHDA and SQIVND (reference sequence). V dropped 7 bases and J dropped 0; count of bases not matched to a gene: 14. The CDR3 consists of 19 residues. CDR3 loop: CASTPARLAGGSGANVLTF. CDR3 coding DNA: TGTGCCAGTACCCCTGCCCGTCTGGCGGGAGGCTCTGGGGCCAACGTCCTGACTTTC.

The rearrangement links TRBV6-5 to TRBJ1-2, with D perhaps matching TRBD1 (5 bases). V lost 6 bases, J lost 0 bases, and 11 bases lay in between. The CDR3 is 14 residues long. The germline CDR1 and CDR2 sequences are MNHEY and SVGAGI. CDR3 DNA: TGTGCCAGCAGCCGTGACAGAACTAACTATGGCTACACCTTC. Translated: CASSRDRTNYGYTF.

The rearrangement joins TRBV15 to TRBJ1-1; the D is unclear. This CDR3 comprises 14 residues. CDR1 LNHNV and CDR2 YYDKDF come from the germline V gene (reference sequence). V was cut by 0 bases and J by 0 bases, with 5 bases left in between. For the CDR3, the DNA is TGTGCCACCAGCAGAGATGGAGTGAACACTGAAGCTTTCTTT. Translation: CATSRDGVNTEAFF.

The rearrangement links TRBV29-1 to TRBJ2-2; possible D gene TRBD2, 6 bases. Germline V gives CDR1 SQVTM, CDR2 ANQGSEA. V shed 5 bases and J shed 5 bases, with 15 bases lying between them. The CDR3 runs 14 residues. The DNA for the CDR3 is TGCAGCGTTTCGGAACTAGCTGATACCGGGGAGCTGTTTTTT. It specifies CSVSELADTGELFF.

This chain connects TRBV9 to TRBJ1-1; possibly TRBD1 for D (5 bases). Germline loops: CDR1 SGDLS, CDR2 YYNGEE. This CDR3 has 14 amino acids. Trimming took off 7 bases at V and 1 base at J, with 14 bases between the two ends. In nucleotides, the CDR3 is TGTGCCAGCGCTTGGGGGATTGGGAACACTGAAGCTTTCTTT. Translated: CASAWGIGNTEAFF.

The CDR3 region is CASSLGTFGTQYF. The CDR3 DNA follows: TGTGCCAGTAGTCTCGGGACGTTCGGGACCCAGTACTTC. The J gene is TRBJ2-5, the V gene TRBV19, with D possibly called TRBD1 or TRBD2 (5 bases each). The V end lost 5 bases, the J end lost 7 bases, and 14 bases lay between the germline ends. This CDR3 region has 13 residues. Per the germline V gene, CDR1 is LNHDA and CDR2 is SQIVND (reference sequence).

This rearrangement joins TRBV7-8 to TRBJ1-1; 8 positions agree with TRBD1. Germline CDR1 reads SGHVS; CDR2 reads FQNEAQ. CDR3 length: 15 amino acids. The junction had 6 bases not matched to a gene; V was cut back by 5 bases and J by 1 base. The CDR3 reads CASSLTDRGNTEAFF. CDR3 bases: TGTGCCAGCAGCCTAACTGACAGGGGGAACACTGAAGCTTTCTTT.